The 12 T cell receptor beta chains below all came from one sample that was sequenced in a study of chemoradiotherapy in HPV16-positive cancers. Method: immunoSEQ multiplex PCR; TCRdb's copy keeps in-frame clones and lacks some. The sample yields approximately 20,000 clones, approximately 87% seen once. The specimen comprised blood, sampled from a patient who underwent chemoradiotherapy. The receptors here all came from a human donor with HPV-associated anogenital cancer.

The rearrangement links TRBV19 to TRBJ2-2; 9 positions agree with TRBD2. This CDR3 is built from 14 residues. The germline gives CDR1 LNHDA, CDR2 SQIVND (reference sequence). V was pared by 5 bases and J by 5 bases, with 3 bases of the junction left unmatched. CDR3 coding DNA: TGTGCCAGTAGTGGGGGACTAGCTACCGGGGAGCTGTTTTTT. Translation: CASSGGLATGELFF.

The chain combines TRBV5-1 with TRBJ1-1, with 8 bases identical to TRBD1. V was pared by 4 bases and J by 4 bases, with 6 bases of the junction left unmatched. Germline V lookup: CDR1 SGHRS, CDR2 YFSETQ. The CDR3 covers 14 residues. As DNA, the CDR3 is TGCGCCAGCAGCACCGACAGGGGTGTCACTGAAGCTTTCTTT. Its translation: CASSTDRGVTEAFF.

V usage is TRBV6-6 and J usage is TRBJ1-6, with 11 bases aligning to TRBD1. The CDR3 is made up of 15 amino acids. Trimming at V came to 7 bases and at J to 9 bases, leaving 8 bases not matched to a gene. Germline values: CDR1 MNHNY, CDR2 SVGAGI (reference sequence). The CDR3 DNA is TGTGCCAGCACCAGGGGAGGGACAGGGGGTTCACCCCTCCACTTT. This codes for CASTRGGTGGSPLHF.

CDR3 sequence reads: CASSQDRGPYNEQFF. The CDR3 DNA sequence: TGTGCCAGCAGTCAGGACAGGGGGCCCTACAATGAGCAGTTCTTC. This rearrangement joins TRBV6-6 to TRBJ2-1, with 11 bases lining up with TRBD1. CDR1 and CDR2 from the germline V gene are MNHNY and SVGAGI (reference sequence). This CDR3 is built from 15 residues. V shed 5 bases, J shed 2 bases, and the junction held 2 bases outside the gene matches.

The chain carries TRBV28 and TRBJ1-3; 8 bases agree with TRBD1. Germline trimming cut 4 bases from V and 5 bases from J; bases unmatched to any gene: 13. Germline V lookup: CDR1 MDHEN, CDR2 SYDVKM. The CDR3 is made up of 17 amino acids. Written as DNA, the CDR3 is TGTGCCAGCAGTTCTCCCCGGACAGGGACGGAGAGAAACACCATATATTTT. The encoded protein is CASSSPRTGTERNTIYF.

The CDR3 here is CASSQHTLASGYTF. The CDR3 DNA reads TGTGCCAGCAGCCAGCATACCCTCGCGAGTGGCTACACCTTC. This rearrangement joins TRBV7-9 to TRBJ1-2; the D is unclear. Per germline, CDR1 SEHNR and CDR2 FQNEAQ (reference sequence). This CDR3 region has 14 residues. V was trimmed by 5 bases and J by 7 bases, leaving 17 bases between them.

J is TRBJ2-5 and V is TRBV4-3, with 9 nucleotides matching TRBD1. The V segment lost 2 bases and the J segment 5 bases; nucleotides outside the gene matches: 6. The CDR3 consists of 15 residues. Germline lookup yields CDR1 LGHNA and CDR2 YSLEER. CDR3 loop: CASSQLTGGAETQYF. The CDR3 bases are TGCGCCAGCAGCCAACTAACAGGGGGCGCTGAGACCCAGTACTTC.

CDR3 DNA sequence: TGCGCCAGCAGCCAAGATCTGGGGAATTCACCCCTCCACTTT. This sequence encodes CASSQDLGNSPLHF. The chain joins TRBV4-3 to TRBJ1-6; D uncertain. The CDR3 is made up of 14 amino acids. Trimming stripped 0 bases from V and 7 bases from J, with 7 bases between. Germline V gives CDR1 LGHNA, CDR2 YSLEER.

This chain links TRBV5-5 with TRBJ2-7, with a weak D call TRBD2 (5 bases). Germline V gene data show CDR1 as SGHKS and CDR2 as YYEKEE (reference sequence). The CDR3 runs 15 residues. The V end was cut by 4 bases, the J end by 2 bases, with 16 bases between. The CDR3 protein is CASSPEPSRPYEQYF. The CDR3 DNA reads TGTGCCAGCAGCCCCGAGCCTAGCCGACCCTACGAGCAGTACTTC.

This rearrangement joins TRBV7-9 to TRBJ2-3, with D hard to call. CDR3 size: 12 residues. Germline lookup yields CDR1 SEHNR and CDR2 FQNEAQ (reference sequence). Trimming took 3 bases from V and 5 from J, leaving 6 bases between them. CDR3 sequence: CASSFSGDTQYF. CDR3 coding DNA: TGTGCCAGCAGCTTCTCGGGAGATACGCAGTATTTT. Full variable domain (remainder filled in from reference TRBV7-9 and TRBJ2-3): DTGVSQNPRHKITKRGQNVTFRCDPISEHNRLYWYRQTLGQGPEFLTYFQNEAQLEKSRLLSDRFSAERPKGSFSTLEIQRTEQGDSAMYLCASSFSGDTQYFGPGTRLTVL.

This clone was counted a single time. The chain links TRBV2 to TRBJ2-1; 10 bases are a match to TRBD1. This CDR3 has 14 amino acids. Trimming took 9 bases from V and 9 from J; bases not matched to a gene: 11. Germline CDR1 and CDR2: SNHLY and FYNNEI. The CDR3 region is CASGQGDGFGEQFF. The CDR3 bases are TGTGCCAGTGGACAGGGGGACGGATTTGGTGAGCAGTTCTTC.

V and J are TRBV7-2 and TRBJ1-5; 7 bases align to TRBD1. V lost 5 bases and J lost 6; bases outside the gene matches: 10. Germline V gene data show CDR1 as SGHTA and CDR2 as FQGNSA. The length of the CDR3 is 15 residues. Written as DNA, the CDR3 is TGTGCCAGCAGCCCGGACAGGCAGTGGGCTCAGCCCCAGCATTTT. The encoded protein is CASSPDRQWAQPQHF.